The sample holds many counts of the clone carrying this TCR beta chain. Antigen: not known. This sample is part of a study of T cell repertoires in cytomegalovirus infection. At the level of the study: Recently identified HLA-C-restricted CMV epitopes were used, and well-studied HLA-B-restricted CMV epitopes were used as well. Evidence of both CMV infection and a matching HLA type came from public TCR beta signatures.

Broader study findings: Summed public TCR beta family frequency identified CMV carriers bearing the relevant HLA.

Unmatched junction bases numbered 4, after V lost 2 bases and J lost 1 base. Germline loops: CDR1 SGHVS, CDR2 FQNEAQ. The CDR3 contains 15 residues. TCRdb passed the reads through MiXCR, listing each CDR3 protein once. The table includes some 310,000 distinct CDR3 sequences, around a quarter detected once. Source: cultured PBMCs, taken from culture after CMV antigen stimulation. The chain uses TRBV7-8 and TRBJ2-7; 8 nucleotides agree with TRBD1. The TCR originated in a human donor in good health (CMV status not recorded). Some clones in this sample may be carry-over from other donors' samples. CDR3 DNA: TGTGCCAGCAGCTTATCAAGGACAGGGTCCTACGAGCAGTACTTC. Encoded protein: CASSLSRTGSYEQYF. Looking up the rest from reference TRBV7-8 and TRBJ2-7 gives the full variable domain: GAGVSQSPRYKVAKRGQDVALRCDPISGHVSLFWYQQALGQGPEFLTYFQNEAQLDKSGLPSDRFFAERPEGSVSTLKIQRTQQEDSAVYLCASSLSRTGSYEQYFGPGTRLTVT.